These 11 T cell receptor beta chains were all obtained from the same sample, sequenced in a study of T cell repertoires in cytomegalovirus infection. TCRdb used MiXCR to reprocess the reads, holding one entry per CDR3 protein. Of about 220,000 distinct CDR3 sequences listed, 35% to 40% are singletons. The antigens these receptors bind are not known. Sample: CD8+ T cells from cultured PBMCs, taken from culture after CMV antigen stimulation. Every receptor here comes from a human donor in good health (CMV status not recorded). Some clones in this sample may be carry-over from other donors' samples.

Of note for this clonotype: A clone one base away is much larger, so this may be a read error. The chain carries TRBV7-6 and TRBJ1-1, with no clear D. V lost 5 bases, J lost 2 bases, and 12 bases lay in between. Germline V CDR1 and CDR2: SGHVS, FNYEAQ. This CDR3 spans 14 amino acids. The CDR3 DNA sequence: TGTGCCAGCAGCGCTTGGTACAGCAACACTGAAGCTTTCTTT. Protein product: CASSAWYSNTEAFF. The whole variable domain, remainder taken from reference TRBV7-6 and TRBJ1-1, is GAGVSQSPRYKVTKRGQDVALRCDPISGHVSLYWYRQALGQGPEFLTYFNYEAQQDKSGLPNDRFSAERPEGSISTLTIQRTEQRDSAMYRCASSAWYSNTEAFFGQGTRLTVV.

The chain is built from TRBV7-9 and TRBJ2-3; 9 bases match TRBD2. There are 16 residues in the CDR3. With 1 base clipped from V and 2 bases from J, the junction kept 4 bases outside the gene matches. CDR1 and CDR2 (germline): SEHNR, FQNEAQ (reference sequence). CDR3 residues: CASSLVSGGVTDTQYF. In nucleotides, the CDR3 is TGTGCCAGCAGCTTAGTTAGCGGGGGAGTCACAGATACGCAGTATTTT.

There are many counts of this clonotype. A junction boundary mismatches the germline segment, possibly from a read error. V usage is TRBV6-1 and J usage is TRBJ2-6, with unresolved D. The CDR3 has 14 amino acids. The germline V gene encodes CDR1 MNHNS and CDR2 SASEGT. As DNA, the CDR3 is TGTGCCAGCAGCGAAGGCTCTGGGGCCAACGTCCTGACTTTC. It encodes CASSEGSGANVLTF.

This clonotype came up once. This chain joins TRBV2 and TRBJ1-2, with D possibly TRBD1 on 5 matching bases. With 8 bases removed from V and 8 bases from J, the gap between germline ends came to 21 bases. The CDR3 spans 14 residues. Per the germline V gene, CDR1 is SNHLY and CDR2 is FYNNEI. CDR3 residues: CASPLDSPPGGYTF. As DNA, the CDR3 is TGTGCCAGCCCCCTTGACAGTCCCCCGGGCGGCTACACCTTC.

CDR3 DNA: TGTGCCAGTGCGGACCGGACCAAAGACTACGAGCAGTACTTC. It translates to CASADRTKDYEQYF. V gene TRBV6-5 combines with J gene TRBJ2-7, with unresolved D. Germline CDR1 is MNHEY and CDR2 is SVGAGI. Trimming pared 9 bases from V and 3 bases from J, leaving 18 bases between. The CDR3 is made up of 14 amino acids.

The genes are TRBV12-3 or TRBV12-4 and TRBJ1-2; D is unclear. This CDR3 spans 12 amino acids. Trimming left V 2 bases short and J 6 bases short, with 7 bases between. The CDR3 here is CASSLSADGYTF. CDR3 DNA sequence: TGTGCCAGCAGTTTATCAGCAGATGGCTACACCTTC.

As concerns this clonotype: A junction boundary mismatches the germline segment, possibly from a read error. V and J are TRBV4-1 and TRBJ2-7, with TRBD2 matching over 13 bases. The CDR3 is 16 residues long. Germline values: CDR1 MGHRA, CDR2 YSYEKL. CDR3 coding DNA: TGTGCCAGCAGCCTCGGACTAGCGGGAGAATCCTACGAGCAGTACTTC. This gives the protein CASSLGLAGESYEQYF.

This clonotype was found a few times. This CDR3 reads CASSEGDGSGNTIYF. The CDR3 DNA reads as TGTGCCAGCAGTGAGGGGGACGGCTCTGGAAACACCATATATTTT. The chain links TRBV2 to TRBJ1-3; D possibly corresponds to TRBD1 (5 bases). Trimming left V 3 bases short and J 0 bases short, with 9 bases between. The CDR3 contains 15 residues. The germline gives CDR1 SNHLY, CDR2 FYNNEI.

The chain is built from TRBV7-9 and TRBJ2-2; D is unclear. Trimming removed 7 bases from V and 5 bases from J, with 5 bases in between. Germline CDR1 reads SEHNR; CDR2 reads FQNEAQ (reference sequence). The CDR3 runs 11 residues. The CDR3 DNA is TGTGCCAGCATGGGGACCGGGGAGCTGTTTTTT. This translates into CASMGTGELFF.

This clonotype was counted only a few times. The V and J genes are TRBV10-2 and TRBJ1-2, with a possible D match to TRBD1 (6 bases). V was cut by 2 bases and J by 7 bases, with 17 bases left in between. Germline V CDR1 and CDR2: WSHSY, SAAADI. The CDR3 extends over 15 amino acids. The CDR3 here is CASSEQLSGRGGYTF. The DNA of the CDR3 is TGCGCCAGCAGTGAGCAACTGTCGGGCAGGGGTGGCTACACCTTC.

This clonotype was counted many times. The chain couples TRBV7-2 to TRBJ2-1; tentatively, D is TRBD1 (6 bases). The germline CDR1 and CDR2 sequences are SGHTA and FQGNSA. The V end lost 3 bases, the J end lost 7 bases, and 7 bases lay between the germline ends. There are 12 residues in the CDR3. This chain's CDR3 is CASSFTGNEQFF. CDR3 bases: TGTGCCAGCAGCTTCACAGGGAATGAGCAGTTCTTC.